This T cell receptor beta chain appears in the sequencing data of a study of neurological immune-mediated disorders. Overall study results and limits: One related-CDR3 cluster, identified by phylogenetic grouping, held the repertoires of 18 of 34 multiple sclerosis patients and was a possible signature.

TCRdb redid the calling of the 5' RACE reads with MiXCR, one entry per CDR3 protein. This table holds tens of thousands of distinct CDR3 sequences, about 5.6% found once. Time point reported: longitudinal time-point 2. This clonotype was observed many times. Its antigen is undetermined. The sequenced sample was PBMCs. The clonotype comes from a woman in her sixties with multiple sclerosis.

The CDR3 DNA reads TGTGCCAGCACCGCAACTAGCGGGGGGAACAATGAGCAGTTCTTC. This codes for CASTATSGGNNEQFF. This rearrangement joins TRBV7-8 to TRBJ2-1; 12 bases agree with TRBD2. Germline V gene data show CDR1 as SGHVS and CDR2 as FQNEAQ. J gave up 5 bases and V 7 bases, and 6 bases lay outside the gene matches. The length of the CDR3 is 15 residues.